These T cell receptor beta chains were read from a single sample in a study of OX40 agonist ivuxolimab in advanced cancers. The data were produced by immunoSEQ multiplex PCR, yet TCRdb's version contains in-frame clones alone and is incomplete. This sample has about 12,000 clones, with about 77% found just once. The specimen comprised CD4+ or CD8+ T cells sorted from blood, sampled in a trial of the OX40 agonist ivuxolimab. The origin of the receptors is an adult with an advanced solid tumor such as melanoma, head and neck, liver or kidney cancer. Each CDR3 is given with its conserved first and last residue. D genes are given only for firm matches. Clone size is not always given. Where it is, it says once, few, many or a class for expanded clones.

j_call | d_call | clone_size | v_call | cdr3_nt | cdr3_aa
TRBJ1-2 | NA | once | TRBV28 | TGTGCCAGCCGGCCTACGGCGTACGGGGGGCCCCGGGAGGAAGACTATGGCTACACCTTC | CASRPTAYGGPREEDYGYTF
TRBJ1-1 | NA | NA | TRBV7-6 | TGTGCCAGCAGTCTCGGGCGGGCGGGGAACACTGAAGCTTTCTTT | CASSLGRAGNTEAFF
TRBJ2-1 | TRBD2 | NA | TRBV7-7 | TGTGCTAGCAGCCCCGGACTAGCGGGATTTGATGAGCAGTTCTTC | CASSPGLAGFDEQFF
TRBJ1-4 | NA | NA | TRBV21-1 | TGTGCCAGCAGCACCAGGGTATATAATGAAAAACTGTTTTTT | CASSTRVYNEKLFF
TRBJ2-7 | NA | NA | TRBV6-1 | TGTGCCAGCAGTGAAGAGGGCAGGGGGGGAACCTACGAGCAGTACTTC | CASSEEGRGGTYEQYF
TRBJ2-5 | NA | NA | TRBV9 | TGTGCCAGCAGTCCGTGGGGGACCTACCAAGAGACCCAGTACTTC | CASSPWGTYQETQYF
TRBJ2-1 | NA | few | TRBV4-1 | TGCGCCAGCAGCCAAGATTGGGCGACTACCACCAATGAGCAGTTCTTC | CASSQDWATTTNEQFF
TRBJ1-1 | NA | NA | TRBV5-1 | TGCGCCAGCAGCTTGAGTTCGGGTACTGAAGCTTTCTTT | CASSLSSGTEAFF
TRBJ1-1 | NA | NA | TRBV28 | TGTGCCAGCAGTGTACAGGGGAACACTGAAGCTTTCTTT | CASSVQGNTEAFF
TRBJ2-1 | TRBD1 | NA | TRBV29-1 | TGCAGCGTCGAAGAATTAGGACAGGGCAATGAGCAGTTCTTC | CSVEELGQGNEQFF
TRBJ1-2 | NA | NA | TRBV25-1 | TGTGCCAGCAGTGAATCGAAGAGGGCCCCCGGCGGCTACACCTTC | CASSESKRAPGGYTF
TRBJ2-7 | NA | NA | TRBV13 | TGTGCCAGCAGCTTAGGTGGATCCTACGAGCAGTACTTC | CASSLGGSYEQYF
TRBJ1-2 | NA | NA | TRBV28 | TGTGCCAGCAGTTTACCCGCTTTTAGTGGGGAGGGCTACACCTTC | CASSLPAFSGEGYTF
TRBJ2-5 | TRBD1 | NA | TRBV13 | TGTGCCAGCAGCTCCGGGGACAGGGACATAGAGACCCAGTACTTC | CASSSGDRDIETQYF
TRBJ2-7 | TRBD2 | NA | TRBV5-1 | TGCGCCAGCAGCCCCGGACTAGCGGGGTCCTACGAGCAGTACTTC | CASSPGLAGSYEQYF
TRBJ2-2 | NA | NA | TRBV27 | TGTGCCAGCAGTTTATATGCGAACACCGGGGAGCTGTTTTTT | CASSLYANTGELFF
TRBJ1-1 | NA | NA | TRBV28 | TGTGCCACCCGAGTTGAACCTGGAACTGAAGCTTTCTTT | CATRVEPGTEAFF
TRBJ2-2 | TRBD2 | once | TRBV12-5 | TGTGCTAGTGGTCCCCCCGCCGGGAGGAATGGCGGGGAGCTGTTTTTT | CASGPPAGRNGGELFF
TRBJ2-5 | NA | NA | TRBV29-1 | TGCAGCGTTGAATGGCAGGACCAAGAGACCCAGTACTTC | CSVEWQDQETQYF
TRBJ2-7 | TRBD1 | NA | TRBV7-8 | TGTGCCAGCAGCTTTCCGGACAGGGGCTCCGAGCAGTACTTC | CASSFPDRGSEQYF
TRBJ2-7 | TRBD2 | NA | TRBV10-3 | TGTGCCGTTGGGCGGGAGACCTACGAGCAGTACTTC | CAVGRETYEQYF
TRBJ2-5 | TRBD1 | NA | TRBV9 | TGTGCCAGCAGCGCATGGGACAGGGCAGAGACCCAGTACTTC | CASSAWDRAETQYF
TRBJ2-2 | TRBD2 | NA | TRBV4-1 | TGCGCCAGCAGCCAAGGCTCTTTAGCGGGGGGCAACACCGGGGAGCTGTTTTTT | CASSQGSLAGGNTGELFF
TRBJ1-5 | NA | NA | TRBV21-1 | TGTGCCAGCAGCACACAGGGTAATCAGCCCCAGCATTTT | CASSTQGNQPQHF
TRBJ1-5 | TRBD1 | few | TRBV28 | TGTGCCAGCAGTTTCCCGCCGTATGGGACAGCCCTCGATGGGCAGCCCCAGCATTTT | CASSFPPYGTALDGQPQHF
TRBJ2-1 | NA | NA | TRBV28 | TGTGCCAGCAGTATAAGCTCCTACAATGAGCAGTTCTTC | CASSISSYNEQFF